Sequencing of this TCR beta chain was carried out in a study of cytomegalovirus exposure and HLA in healthy donors. Study observations and caveats: Further analysis, carried out later, found HLA-associated TCR beta chains more clonally expanded than equally common other chains.

The CDR3 sequence is 15 residues long. The V gene's germline CDR1 is SGDLS and CDR2 YYNGEE. V gave up 4 bases and J gave up 1 base; unmatched junction bases: 3. With regard to this clone: The target antigen is unknown.

The PCR was carried out with 60 Vbeta primers and 13 Jbeta primers. Assay: immunoSEQ multiplex PCR; the TCRdb copy retains only in-frame clones and omits some. Among about 120,000 clones, approximately 80% were seen once, and the ten largest hold around 5.8%. This clonotype was sampled from a man younger than 30 in good health and CMV-seropositive. The chain uses TRBV9 and TRBJ2-3, with TRBD2 identical over 10 bases. Sequencing used PBMCs. DNA of the CDR3: TGTGCCAGCAGCCTAGGGACTAGCGGCACAGATACGCAGTATTTT. Translating it yields CASSLGTSGTDTQYF.